This T cell receptor (beta chain) was recorded in a study of OX40 agonist ivuxolimab in advanced cancers. Data came from immunoSEQ multiplex PCR; TCRdb stores just in-frame clones and leaves some out. The sample lists tens of thousands of clones, around 90% seen once, with roughly 0.67% in the top ten. Unmatched junction bases numbered 9, after V lost 7 bases and J lost 7 bases. There are 14 residues in the CDR3. CDR1 is SGHVS and CDR2 is FQNEAQ in the germline V gene. The rearrangement uses TRBV7-8 and TRBJ1-5, with TRBD1 matching over 8 bases. This receptor was obtained from an adult with an advanced solid tumor such as melanoma, head and neck, liver or kidney cancer. Source: CD4+ or CD8+ T cells sorted from blood, taken in a trial of the OX40 agonist ivuxolimab. The CDR3 loop is CASTGTGGEQPQHF. The CDR3 DNA follows: TGTGCCAGCACCGGGACAGGAGGGGAACAGCCCCAGCATTTT.